The entry that follows covers one T cell receptor (beta chain) sequence. Its antigen specificity is not known. Per-nucleotide qualities are absent, and no much larger clonotype sits a single base away. The data derive from a study of T cell responses to AZD1222 COVID-19 vaccine (dated by TCRdb to the early 2020s). In terms of the full investigation: AZD1222 recipients whose second dose came at about 4 weeks and those whose second dose came at about 12 weeks were combined into one group, since spike-specific TCR depth and breadth did not differ between the two schedules. TCR sequencing covered about 230 trial participants: 200 to 220 given two doses of AZD1222 and approximately 26 given two doses of MenACWY control vaccine. Enrollment into the trials was organized by age into subgroups of 18-55, 56-69 and 70-plus years, and those subgroups contained 148, 28 and 57 TCR-sequenced participants, respectively. Results and caveats for the whole study, not just this receptor: Participants were mostly white British and included more females than males, and it was suggested by the authors that clonal diversity may have been underestimated. In the small 56-69-year group, the increase in depth fell short of significance, most likely because of low power. Only a handful of AZD1222 recipients were SARS-CoV-2 seropositive at baseline, limiting conclusions about previously exposed vaccinees. CD4 TCRs associated with the vaccine covered the entire spike protein, and the dominant responses were in regions 160-218 and 743-854. Epitopes outside the regions mutated in the B.1.351 and B.1.1.7 variants were reportedly recognized by nearly half of the unique spike-specific TCRs. Because no day 14 peak-response samples were available, repertoires were characterized only after the peak T cell response. A significant rise in spike-specific TCR breadth and depth was observed after two AZD1222 doses relative to day 0 and relative to MenACWY recipients.

The sample's time point label, decoded: baseline before first vaccination. The vaccinee samples were drawn from two UK trials, COV001 and COV002, one of which was a single-blind randomized controlled phase 2/3 trial testing AZD1222 (ChAdOx1 nCoV-19) in healthy adults. For TCRbeta chain sequencing, PBMC samples were collected from trial participants at day 0 and at day 28 after the second dose. The junction carries 8 bases between V and J, which are trimmed by 5 bases and 4 bases respectively. Reading the germline V gene (reference sequence) gives CDR1 DFQATT and CDR2 SNEGSKA. From the cysteine up to the phenylalanine, the CDR3 has a length of 11 residues. CDR3 DNA is the only sequence kept; it has 33 bases, read in frame from the first base. The CDR3 regions of human TCRbeta chains were analyzed by immunosequencing. Per the authors' processing: TCRs in the repertoires were matched against a reference library of SARS-CoV-2-specific TCRs that had been generated with the MIRA antigen-specificity platform. Breadth meant the fraction of unique TCRs that were SARS-CoV-2-associated, whereas depth meant the fraction of total T cells that were SARS-CoV-2-associated. Using the MIRA data, every spike-specific TCR was mapped to the spike region that the TCR reacted to and assigned to either a CD4 or a CD8 class. Log10-transformed breadth and depth values were compared by one-way ANOVA with Sidak's multiple comparisons tests. TCRdb stores this immuneACCESS table with in-frame sequences only. Part of the clones is absent; in the studies checked, under half of the shortfall reflects unresolved V genes, and no reason is known for the rest. V, J and clone size are those of that table, while D and trimming were read from the DNA. Counted in this sample were under 200,000 clones; 94% of them appeared once. The ten largest clones take up 0.64% of the sample.

The rearranged chain carries TRBV20-1 and TRBJ1-2, with the D gene not clear enough to name. The sequence came from an adult in good health. This specimen consisted of peripheral blood, obtained on day 0 of AZD1222 vaccination. The sequence in DNA is TGCAGTGCTTCACCAGCCTATGGCTACACCTTC. Its protein is CSASPAYGYTF.